Following are 29 T cell receptor beta chains from one sample sequenced in a study of sequential checkpoint blockade in melanoma. Sequencing was performed with immunoSEQ multiplex PCR; in TCRdb, only in-frame clones are kept and a portion is missing. The sample has around 18,000 clones, roughly 70% seen once; the top ten hold over 9.5%. Documented treatment: randomized to nivolumab then ipilimumab (arm A) or the reverse (arm B). Material: CD8+ T cells sorted from blood (inferred from file names), obtained from a patient given nivolumab and ipilimumab in sequence. These receptors were taken from a human donor with melanoma.

The V and J genes are TRBV15 and TRBJ2-1, with 9 bases that match TRBD1. Unmatched junction bases numbered 4, after V lost 0 bases and J lost 7 bases. The length of the CDR3 is 15 residues. The germline gives CDR1 LNHNV, CDR2 YYDKDF (reference sequence). The CDR3: CATSRERDRVNEQFF. DNA for the CDR3: TGTGCCACCAGCAGAGAGAGGGACAGGGTAAATGAGCAGTTCTTC.

As to this clone: The sample has other DNA sequences that encode this CDR3 too. The rearrangement joins TRBV15 to TRBJ1-4; D unclear. V gave up 0 bases and J gave up 8 bases, with 16 bases separating them. The CDR3 has 16 amino acids. The germline CDR1 and CDR2 sequences are LNHNV and YYDKDF (reference sequence). CDR3 DNA sequence: TGTGCCACCAGCAGAGATCAGGAAACGCTCCGGGAAAAACTGTTTTTT. Encoded protein: CATSRDQETLREKLFF.

The rearrangement uses TRBV7-8 and TRBJ2-7; a weak D match, TRBD1 (6 bases). This CDR3 contains 13 residues. Germline values: CDR1 SGHVS, CDR2 FQNEAQ. Trimming stripped 6 bases from V and 1 base from J, with 10 bases between. The CDR3, as DNA: TGTGCCAGCAGAAATACAGGGTCCTACGAGCAGTACTTC. Residues: CASRNTGSYEQYF.

The J gene is TRBJ2-3, the V gene TRBV15, with TRBD2 identical over 9 bases. The V gene end was trimmed by 0 bases and the J gene end by 7 bases; junction bases not matched to a gene: 5. This CDR3 comprises 15 residues. Germline loops: CDR1 LNHNV, CDR2 YYDKDF (reference sequence). The CDR3 region is CATSRDRGGGNTQYF. The CDR3 DNA sequence: TGTGCCACCAGCAGAGACCGCGGGGGGGGAAATACGCAGTATTTT.

The DNA of the CDR3 is TGCGCCAGCAGCCTACCCCTCGGGACTAGCGGTCGGGATACGCAGTATTTT. As protein: CASSLPLGTSGRDTQYF. This sequence joins TRBV4-1 and TRBJ2-3; TRBD2 matches 11 bases. CDR3 length: 17 amino acids. Germline CDR1 reads MGHRA; CDR2 reads YSYEKL. Germline trimming cut 4 bases from V and 6 bases from J; bases unmatched to any gene: 12.

The chain combines TRBV9 with TRBJ2-3; D gene uncertain. V lost 4 bases, J lost 0 bases, and 9 bases lay in between. Germline V CDR1 and CDR2: SGDLS, YYNGEE. The CDR3 has 14 residues. The CDR3 loop is CASSTVRSTDTQYF. Here the CDR3 DNA reads TGTGCCAGCAGCACCGTGCGTAGCACAGATACGCAGTATTTT.

Only a few counts were recorded for this clone. The chain couples TRBV7-2 to TRBJ1-1; weak D call: TRBD1 (5 bases). The V end lost 1 base, the J end lost 3 bases, and 15 bases lay between the germline ends. The CDR3 length is 16 residues. Germline V gene sequence: CDR1 SGHTA, CDR2 FQGNSA. CDR3 residues: CASSLVGHWGDTEAFF. CDR3 in DNA: TGTGCCAGCAGCTTAGTAGGACACTGGGGGGACACTGAAGCTTTCTTT.

The chain couples TRBV7-9 to TRBJ2-5; 11 nucleotides line up with TRBD1. The better agreement between TRBJ2-7 and the DNA end casts doubt on the J call. The CDR3 runs 15 residues. Germline loops: CDR1 SEHNR, CDR2 FQNEAQ (reference sequence). The CDR3 spells CASSSLRTGGFEQYF. Here the CDR3 DNA reads TGTGCCAGCAGCTCCCTCCGGACAGGGGGCTTCGAGCAGTACTTC.

The chain couples TRBV7-3 to TRBJ2-1; tentative D call: TRBD1 (5 bases). Germline V gene lookup returns CDR1 SGHTA and CDR2 FQGTGA. V lost 5 bases and J lost 6, with 5 bases in between. The CDR3 loop spans 11 amino acids. This CDR3 is CASSGANEQFF. The CDR3, as DNA: TGTGCCAGCAGCGGGGCCAATGAGCAGTTCTTC.

This chain connects TRBV7-2 to TRBJ2-7; the D gene is possibly TRBD2 (6 bases). Germline V gene sequence: CDR1 SGHTA, CDR2 FQGNSA. The CDR3 is 13 residues long. With 5 bases removed from V and 1 base from J, the gap between germline ends came to 9 bases. As DNA, the CDR3 is TGTGCCAGCAGCGGGGGACTGTCCTACGAGCAGTACTTC. Translated, it gives CASSGGLSYEQYF.

V is TRBV19 and J is TRBJ2-2; 10 bases align to TRBD2. Germline lookup yields CDR1 LNHDA and CDR2 SQIVND (reference sequence). Unmatched junction bases numbered 10, after V lost 7 bases and J lost 5 bases. The CDR3 spans 16 residues. CDR3 sequence reads: CASTRLAGVLTGELFF. In DNA, the CDR3 is TGTGCCAGTACCCGGCTAGCGGGAGTACTTACCGGGGAGCTGTTTTTT. Full variable domain (missing parts from reference TRBV19 and TRBJ2-2): DGGITQSPKYLFRKEGQNVTLSCEQNLNHDAMYWYRQDPGQGLRLIYYSQIVNDFQKGDIAEGYSVSREKKESFPLTVTSAQKNPTAFYLCASTRLAGVLTGELFFGEGSRLTVL.

This clone appeared a few times. This sequence joins TRBV4-1 and TRBJ2-7, with a tentative D call TRBD2 (6 bases). From germline, CDR1 is MGHRA and CDR2 YSYEKL. Trimming removed 3 bases at V and 5 bases at J, with 11 bases between. The CDR3 runs 13 residues. This chain's CDR3 is CASSHPGGNEQYF. The CDR3 DNA is TGCGCCAGCAGCCACCCGGGCGGGAACGAGCAGTACTTC.

The V gene is TRBV27, the J gene TRBJ1-2; TRBD1 matches at 9 bases. CDR3 size: 13 residues. The V gene end was trimmed by 1 base and the J gene end by 6 bases; junction bases not matched to a gene: 0. Germline CDR1 is MNHEY and CDR2 is SMNVEV (reference sequence). CDR3 coding DNA: TGTGCCAGCAGTTTATACAGGGGGCATGGCTACACCTTC. Encoded protein: CASSLYRGHGYTF.

The chain recombines TRBV7-9 with TRBJ2-3; 11 nucleotides agree with TRBD1. The CDR3 runs 16 residues. Germline V gene sequence: CDR1 SEHNR, CDR2 FQNEAQ (reference sequence). Trimming cost V 5 bases and J 0 bases; bases outside gene matches: 4. The CDR3 DNA reads TGTGCCAGCAGCCCGGGACAGGGGGGGAGCACAGATACGCAGTATTTT. Residues: CASSPGQGGSTDTQYF.

V gene TRBV11-3 combines with J gene TRBJ2-3; TRBD2 matches 9 bases. Germline V CDR1 and CDR2: SGHNT, YENEEA. Trimming cost V 4 bases and J 3 bases; bases outside gene matches: 8. The CDR3 loop spans 16 amino acids. DNA of the CDR3: TGTGCCAGCAGCTATTGGACTAGCGAGGGGACAGATACGCAGTATTTT. It encodes CASSYWTSEGTDTQYF.

The rearrangement uses TRBV6-1 and TRBJ2-7, with 7 positions matching TRBD1. J was trimmed by 3 bases and V by 10 bases; bases with no gene match: 6. The CDR3 extends over 12 amino acids. Germline lookup yields CDR1 MNHNS and CDR2 SASEGT. CDR3 bases: TGTGCCATCTGGACAGGCATCTACGAGCAGTACTTC. It codes for CAIWTGIYEQYF.

The J gene is TRBJ2-3, the V gene TRBV6-5, with D unclear. There are 11 residues in the CDR3. The germline V gene has CDR1 MNHEY and CDR2 SVGAGI. V lost 5 bases and J 6 bases, leaving 6 bases between the germline ends. The CDR3 region has the DNA TGTGCCAGCAGTGGAGCCGATACGCAGTATTTT. As protein: CASSGADTQYF.

V gene TRBV2 combines with J gene TRBJ1-2; D unresolved. The V and J ends lost 5 bases and 1 base respectively, with 14 bases between them. The V gene's germline CDR1 is SNHLY and CDR2 FYNNEI. CDR3 length: 15 residues. The CDR3 here is CASSPPSENNYGYTF. In DNA, the CDR3 is TGTGCCAGCAGTCCCCCCAGCGAGAATAACTATGGCTACACCTTC.

The chain is built from TRBV5-4 and TRBJ1-1; no firm D call. Trimming left V 6 bases short and J 5 bases short, with 14 bases between. Germline CDR1 is SGHNT and CDR2 is YYREEE (reference sequence). CDR3 length equals 13 residues. The CDR3 sequence: CASTLGVETEAFF. CDR3 nucleotides: TGTGCCAGCACCTTAGGCGTGGAGACTGAAGCTTTCTTT.

This clone counts as large. The V call is TRBV4-1, the J call TRBJ1-2; a weak D match, TRBD1 (5 bases). This CDR3 is 15 amino acids long. Trimming shortened V by 0 bases and J by 4 bases, and 12 bases separated the two germline ends. Germline values: CDR1 MGHRA, CDR2 YSYEKL. The CDR3 is CASSQETGSFYGYTF. CDR3 nucleotide sequence: TGCGCCAGCAGCCAAGAAACAGGAAGTTTCTATGGCTACACCTTC.

In this sample, this clone turned up once. The chain recombines TRBV19 with TRBJ2-7; TRBD1 might be the D (6 bases). The germline V gene has CDR1 LNHDA and CDR2 SQIVND (reference sequence). The CDR3 runs to 15 residues. The V end was cut by 1 base, the J end by 3 bases, with 13 bases between. CDR3 nucleotide sequence: TGTGCCAGTAGTATAGTCCAGGGGTCCTACTACGAGCAGTACTTC. Translating gives CASSIVQGSYYEQYF.

This chain connects TRBV7-9 to TRBJ2-7, with a possible D match to TRBD1 (5 bases). This CDR3 has 13 residues. Germline V gene lookup returns CDR1 SEHNR and CDR2 FQNEAQ (reference sequence). Trimming removed 5 bases from V and 3 bases from J, with 11 bases in between. CDR3 sequence (DNA): TGTGCCAGCAGCAACCGACAGTACTACGAGCAGTACTTC. It translates to CASSNRQYYEQYF. The full variable domain, completed using reference TRBV7-9 and TRBJ2-7, is DTGVSQNPRHKITKRGQNVTFRCDPISEHNRLYWYRQTLGQGPEFLTYFQNEAQLEKSRLLSDRFSAERPKGSFSTLEIQRTEQGDSAMYLCASSNRQYYEQYFGPGTRLTVT.

V is TRBV6-1 and J is TRBJ1-4; 9 bases fit TRBD1. This CDR3 region has 14 residues. From germline, CDR1 is MNHNS and CDR2 SASEGT. The V and J ends lost 8 bases and 4 bases, in that order; junction bases with no gene match: 5. CDR3 protein: CASGMGQGNEKLFF. The CDR3 DNA sequence: TGTGCCAGCGGGATGGGACAGGGTAATGAAAAACTGTTTTTT.

This rearrangement joins TRBV5-1 to TRBJ1-4; 9 nucleotides line up with TRBD1. CDR1 and CDR2 (germline): SGHRS, YFSETQ. This CDR3 has 15 amino acids. The V and J ends lost 4 bases and 2 bases, in that order; junction bases with no gene match: 3. The CDR3 DNA follows: TGCGCCAGCAGCGGGGGGACAGGGACTAATGAAAAACTGTTTTTT. The encoded protein is CASSGGTGTNEKLFF. The whole variable domain, filled in from reference TRBV5-1 and TRBJ1-4, reads KAGVTQTPRYLIKTRGQQVTLSCSPISGHRSVSWYQQTPGQGLQFLFEYFSETQRNKGNFPGRFSGRQFSNSRSEMNVSTLELGDSALYLCASSGGTGTNEKLFFGSGTQLSVL.

The chain uses TRBV19 and TRBJ2-7; TRBD2 agrees at 10 bases. Germline CDR1 LNHDA, CDR2 SQIVND (reference sequence). J gave up 4 bases and V 2 bases, and 5 bases lay outside the gene matches. This CDR3 has 15 amino acids. The CDR3 reads CASSIRIAGGYEQYF. The CDR3 DNA sequence: TGTGCCAGTAGTATAAGAATAGCGGGGGGTTACGAGCAGTACTTC.

The chain has TRBV10-3 and TRBJ2-1, with unresolved D. The CDR3 contains 13 residues. V shed 3 bases and J shed 0 bases, with 3 bases lying between them. Germline-derived CDR1 and CDR2 are ENHRY and SYGVKD. The CDR3 bases are TGTGCCATCAGTGATAGCTCCTACAATGAGCAGTTCTTC. Its protein product is CAISDSSYNEQFF.

This chain links TRBV11-2 with TRBJ2-7; 7 nucleotides line up with TRBD2. The trim removed 6 bases at V and 4 bases at J, leaving 12 bases unmatched. This CDR3 contains 15 residues. CDR1 is SGHAT and CDR2 is FQNNGV in the germline V gene. The DNA for the CDR3 is TGTGCCAGCAGAGATGAAGGGGAGGGGTGGTACGAGCAGTACTTC. Amino acid sequence: CASRDEGEGWYEQYF.

The chain has TRBV4-3 and TRBJ2-1, with TRBD2 matching over 7 bases. Per the germline V gene, CDR1 is LGHNA and CDR2 is YSLEER. The trim removed 1 base at V and 2 bases at J, leaving 5 bases unmatched. The CDR3 has 16 residues. Here the CDR3 reads CASSQGASGTYNEQFF. The CDR3 nucleotides are TGCGCCAGCAGCCAAGGGGCTAGCGGCACCTACAATGAGCAGTTCTTC.

This chain uses TRBV2 with TRBJ1-4; D perhaps matches TRBD1 (6 bases). Germline assignment: CDR1 SNHLY and CDR2 FYNNEI. V shed 7 bases and J shed 8 bases, with 17 bases lying between them. This CDR3 is built from 14 residues. The CDR3 bases are TGTGCCAGCACCCTGCGGGGGGGCGACGAAAAACTGTTTTTT. Its protein product is CASTLRGGDEKLFF.